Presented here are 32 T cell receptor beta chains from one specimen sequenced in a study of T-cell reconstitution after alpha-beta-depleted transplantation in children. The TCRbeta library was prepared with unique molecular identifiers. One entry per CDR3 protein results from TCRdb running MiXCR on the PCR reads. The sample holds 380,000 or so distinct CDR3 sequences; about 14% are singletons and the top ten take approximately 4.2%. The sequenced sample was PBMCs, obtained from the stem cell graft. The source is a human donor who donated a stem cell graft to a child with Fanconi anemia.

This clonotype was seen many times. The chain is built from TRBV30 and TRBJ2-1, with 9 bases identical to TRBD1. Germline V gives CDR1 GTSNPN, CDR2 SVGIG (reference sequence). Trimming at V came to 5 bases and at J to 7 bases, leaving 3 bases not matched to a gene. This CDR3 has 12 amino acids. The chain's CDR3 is CAWDRGTNEQFF. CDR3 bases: TGTGCCTGGGACAGGGGGACGAATGAGCAGTTCTTC.

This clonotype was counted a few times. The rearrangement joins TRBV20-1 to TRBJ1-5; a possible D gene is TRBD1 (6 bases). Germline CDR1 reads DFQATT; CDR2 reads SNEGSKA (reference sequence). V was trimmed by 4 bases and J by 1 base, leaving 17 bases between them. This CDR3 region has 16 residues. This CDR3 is CSAIPTTGQSNQPQHF. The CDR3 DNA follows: TGCAGTGCTATCCCAACCACAGGGCAAAGCAATCAGCCCCAGCATTTT.

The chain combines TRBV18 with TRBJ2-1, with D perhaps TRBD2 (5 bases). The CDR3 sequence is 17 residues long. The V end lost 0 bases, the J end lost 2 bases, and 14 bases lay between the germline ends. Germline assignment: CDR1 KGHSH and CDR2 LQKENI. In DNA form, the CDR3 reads TGTGCCAGCTCACCACCGCAACGGGGTCAAACCTACAATGAGCAGTTCTTC. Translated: CASSPPQRGQTYNEQFF.

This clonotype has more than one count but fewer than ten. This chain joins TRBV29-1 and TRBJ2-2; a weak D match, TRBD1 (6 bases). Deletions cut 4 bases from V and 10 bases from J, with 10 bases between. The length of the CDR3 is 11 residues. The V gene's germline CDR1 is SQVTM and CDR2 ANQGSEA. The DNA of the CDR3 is TGCAGCGTTGCGGGACACCCGGAGCTGTTTTTT. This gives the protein CSVAGHPELFF.

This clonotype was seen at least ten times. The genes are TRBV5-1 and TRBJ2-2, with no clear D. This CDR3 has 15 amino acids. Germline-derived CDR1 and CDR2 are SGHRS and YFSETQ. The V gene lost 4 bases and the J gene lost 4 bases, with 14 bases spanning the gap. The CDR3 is CASSATIQSTGELFF. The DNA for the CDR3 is TGCGCCAGCAGCGCGACCATACAGAGCACCGGGGAGCTGTTTTTT.

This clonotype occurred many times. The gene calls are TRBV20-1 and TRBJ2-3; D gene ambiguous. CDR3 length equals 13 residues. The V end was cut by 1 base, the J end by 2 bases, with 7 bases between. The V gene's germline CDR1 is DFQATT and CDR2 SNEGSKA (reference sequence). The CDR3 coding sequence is TGCAGTGCTAGAGGGCCTCTCACAGATACGCAGTATTTT. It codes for CSARGPLTDTQYF.

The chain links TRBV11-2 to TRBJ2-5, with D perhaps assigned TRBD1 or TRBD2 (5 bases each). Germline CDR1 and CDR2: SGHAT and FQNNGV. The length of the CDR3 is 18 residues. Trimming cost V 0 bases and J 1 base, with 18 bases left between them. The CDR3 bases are TGTGCCAGCAGCTTAGAGGGGGTTGGGTTTGGCCTCCAAGAGACCCAGTACTTC. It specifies CASSLEGVGFGLQETQYF.

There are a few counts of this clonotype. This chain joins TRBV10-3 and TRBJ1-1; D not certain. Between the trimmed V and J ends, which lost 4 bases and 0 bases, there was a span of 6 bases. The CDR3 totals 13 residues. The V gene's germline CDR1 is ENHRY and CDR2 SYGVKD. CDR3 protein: CAISAELNTEAFF. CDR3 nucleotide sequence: TGTGCCATCAGTGCCGAGTTGAACACTGAAGCTTTCTTT.

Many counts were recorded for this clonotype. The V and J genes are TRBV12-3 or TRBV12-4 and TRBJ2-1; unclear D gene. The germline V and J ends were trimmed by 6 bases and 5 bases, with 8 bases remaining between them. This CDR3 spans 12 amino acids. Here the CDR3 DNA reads TGTGCCAGCAGCGGACCAAACAATGAGCAGTTCTTC. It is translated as CASSGPNNEQFF.

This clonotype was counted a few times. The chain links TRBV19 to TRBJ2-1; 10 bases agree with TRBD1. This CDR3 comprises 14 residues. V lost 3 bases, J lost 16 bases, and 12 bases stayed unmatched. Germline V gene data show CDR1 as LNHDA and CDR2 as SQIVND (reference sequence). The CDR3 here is CASSITIGTGVPFF. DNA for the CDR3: TGTGCCAGTAGTATTACTATTGGGACAGGGGTTCCTTTCTTC.

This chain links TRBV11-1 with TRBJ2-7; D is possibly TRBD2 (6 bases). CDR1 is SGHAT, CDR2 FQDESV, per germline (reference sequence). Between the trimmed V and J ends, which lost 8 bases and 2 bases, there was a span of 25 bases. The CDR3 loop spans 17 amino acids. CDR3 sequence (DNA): TGTGCCAGCGGAGGGCCGGCGGGGAGAACAGATACCTACGAGCAGTACTTC. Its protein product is CASGGPAGRTDTYEQYF.

CDR3: CASSQDLASGTLTDTQYF. For the CDR3, the DNA is TGCGCCAGCAGCCAAGATCTAGCTAGCGGGACACTCACAGATACGCAGTATTTT. The rearrangement joins TRBV4-3 to TRBJ2-3, with 9 bases fitting TRBD2. Germline V gene lookup returns CDR1 LGHNA and CDR2 YSLEER. The junction had 9 bases not matched to a gene; V was cut back by 0 bases and J by 2 bases. This CDR3 has 18 amino acids.

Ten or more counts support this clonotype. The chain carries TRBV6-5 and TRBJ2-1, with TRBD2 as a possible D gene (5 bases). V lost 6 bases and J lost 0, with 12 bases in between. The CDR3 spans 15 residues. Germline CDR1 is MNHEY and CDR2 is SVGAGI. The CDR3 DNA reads TGTGCCAGCAGCCCGGACTCGAGCTCCTACAATGAGCAGTTCTTC. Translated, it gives CASSPDSSSYNEQFF.

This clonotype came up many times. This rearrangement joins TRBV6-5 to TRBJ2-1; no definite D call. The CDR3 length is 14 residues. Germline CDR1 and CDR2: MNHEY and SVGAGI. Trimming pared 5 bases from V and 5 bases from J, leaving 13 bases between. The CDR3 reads CASSASELNNEQFF. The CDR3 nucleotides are TGTGCCAGCAGTGCCTCCGAGTTAAACAATGAGCAGTTCTTC.

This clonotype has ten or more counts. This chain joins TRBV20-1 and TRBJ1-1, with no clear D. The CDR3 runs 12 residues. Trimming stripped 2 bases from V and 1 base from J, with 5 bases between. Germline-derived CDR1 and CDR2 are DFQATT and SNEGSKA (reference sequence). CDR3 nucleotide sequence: TGCAGTGCTAGATTAGCGAACACTGAAGCTTTCTTT. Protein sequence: CSARLANTEAFF.

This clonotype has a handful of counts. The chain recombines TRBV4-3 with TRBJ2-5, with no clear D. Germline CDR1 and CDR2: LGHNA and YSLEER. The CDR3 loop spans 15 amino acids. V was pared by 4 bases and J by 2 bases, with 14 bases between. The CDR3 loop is CASSLVPGRQETQYF. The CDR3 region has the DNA TGCGCCAGCAGCCTTGTTCCTGGACGGCAAGAGACCCAGTACTTC.

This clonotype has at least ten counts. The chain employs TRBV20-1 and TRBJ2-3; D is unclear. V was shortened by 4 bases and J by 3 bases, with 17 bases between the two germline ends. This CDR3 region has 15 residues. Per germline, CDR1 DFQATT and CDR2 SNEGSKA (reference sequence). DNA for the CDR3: TGCAGTGCTATGAGTTTTCAGTGGGATACAGATACGCAGTATTTT. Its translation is CSAMSFQWDTDTQYF.

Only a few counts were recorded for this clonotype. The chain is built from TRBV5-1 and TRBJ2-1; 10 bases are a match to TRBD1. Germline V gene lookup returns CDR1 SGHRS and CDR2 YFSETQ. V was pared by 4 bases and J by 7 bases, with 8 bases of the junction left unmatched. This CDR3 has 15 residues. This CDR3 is CASSEGTGVGNEQFF. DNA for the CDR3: TGCGCCAGCAGCGAAGGGACAGGGGTGGGAAATGAGCAGTTCTTC.

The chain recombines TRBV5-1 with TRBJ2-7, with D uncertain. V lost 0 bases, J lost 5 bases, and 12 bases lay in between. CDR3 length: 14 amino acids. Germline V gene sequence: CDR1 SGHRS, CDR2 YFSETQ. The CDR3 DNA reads TGCGCCAGCAGCTTGGTGGGCAGATCACACGAGCAGTACTTC. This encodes CASSLVGRSHEQYF.

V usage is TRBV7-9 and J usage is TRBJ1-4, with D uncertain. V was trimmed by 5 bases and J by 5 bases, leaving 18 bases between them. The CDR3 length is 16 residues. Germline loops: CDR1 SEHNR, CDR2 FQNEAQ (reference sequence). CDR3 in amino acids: CASSPRRGPSNEKLFF. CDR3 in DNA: TGTGCCAGCAGCCCCCGACGCGGGCCTTCAAATGAAAAACTGTTTTTT.

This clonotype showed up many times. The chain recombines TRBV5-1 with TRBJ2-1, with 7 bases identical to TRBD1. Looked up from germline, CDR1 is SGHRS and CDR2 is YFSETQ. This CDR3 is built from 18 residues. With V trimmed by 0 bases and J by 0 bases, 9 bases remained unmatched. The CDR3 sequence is CASSLGRQGLSSYNEQFF. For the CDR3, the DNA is TGCGCCAGCAGCTTGGGGAGACAGGGCTTAAGCTCCTACAATGAGCAGTTCTTC.

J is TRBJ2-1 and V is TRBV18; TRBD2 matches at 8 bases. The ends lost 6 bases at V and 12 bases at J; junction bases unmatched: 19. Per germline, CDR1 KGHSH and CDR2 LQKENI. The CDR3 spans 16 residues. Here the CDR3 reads CASSVGLDPRLGGQFF. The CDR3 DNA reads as TGTGCCAGCTCGGTGGGACTAGACCCCCGTCTAGGTGGGCAGTTCTTC.

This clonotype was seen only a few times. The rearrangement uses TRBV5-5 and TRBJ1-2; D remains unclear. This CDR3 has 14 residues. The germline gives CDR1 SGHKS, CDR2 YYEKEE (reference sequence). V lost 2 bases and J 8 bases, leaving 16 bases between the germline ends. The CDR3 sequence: CASSLLANPGGYTF. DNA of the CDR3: TGTGCCAGCAGCTTATTAGCCAACCCGGGAGGCTACACCTTC.

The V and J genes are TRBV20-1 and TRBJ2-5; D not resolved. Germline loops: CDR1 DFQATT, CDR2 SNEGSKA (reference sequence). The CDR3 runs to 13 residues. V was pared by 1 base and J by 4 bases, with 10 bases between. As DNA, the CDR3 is TGCAGTGCTAGAGCTCCGGTAGGAGAGACCCAGTACTTC. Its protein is CSARAPVGETQYF.

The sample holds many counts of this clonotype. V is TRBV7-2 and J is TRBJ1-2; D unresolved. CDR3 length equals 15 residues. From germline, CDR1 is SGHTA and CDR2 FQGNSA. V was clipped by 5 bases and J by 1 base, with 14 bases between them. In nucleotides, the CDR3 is TGTGCCAGCAGCCCAGGTAGAGGGCTTAACTATGGCTACACCTTC. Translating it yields CASSPGRGLNYGYTF.

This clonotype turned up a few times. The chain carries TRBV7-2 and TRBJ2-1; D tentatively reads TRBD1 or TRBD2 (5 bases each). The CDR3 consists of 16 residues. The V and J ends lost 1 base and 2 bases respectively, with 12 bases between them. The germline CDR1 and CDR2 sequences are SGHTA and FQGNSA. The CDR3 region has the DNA TGTGCCAGCAGCTTAGTTGGTGGGACCGCCTACAATGAGCAGTTCTTC. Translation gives CASSLVGGTAYNEQFF.

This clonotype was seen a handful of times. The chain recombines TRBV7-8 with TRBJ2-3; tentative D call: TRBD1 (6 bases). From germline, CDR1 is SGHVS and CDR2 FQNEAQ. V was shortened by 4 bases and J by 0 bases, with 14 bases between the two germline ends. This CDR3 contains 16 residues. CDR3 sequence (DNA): TGTGCCAGCAGCTCCGGTCGGACAGCTAGCACAGATACGCAGTATTTT. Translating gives CASSSGRTASTDTQYF.

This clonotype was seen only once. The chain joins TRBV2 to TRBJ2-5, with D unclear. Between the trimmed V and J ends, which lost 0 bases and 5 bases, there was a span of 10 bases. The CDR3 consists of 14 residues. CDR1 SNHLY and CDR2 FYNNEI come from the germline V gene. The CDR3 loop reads CASSEALSLETQYF. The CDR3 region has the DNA TGTGCCAGCAGTGAAGCGCTGAGTCTTGAGACCCAGTACTTC.

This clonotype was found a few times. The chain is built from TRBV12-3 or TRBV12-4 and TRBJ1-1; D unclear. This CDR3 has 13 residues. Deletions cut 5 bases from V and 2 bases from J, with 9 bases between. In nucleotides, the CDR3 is TGTGCCAGCAGTCTATCCATAAACACTGAAGCTTTCTTT. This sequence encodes CASSLSINTEAFF.

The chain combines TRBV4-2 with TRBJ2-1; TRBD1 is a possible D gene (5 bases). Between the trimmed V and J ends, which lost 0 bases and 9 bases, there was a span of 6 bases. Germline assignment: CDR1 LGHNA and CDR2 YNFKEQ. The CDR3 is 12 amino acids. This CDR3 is CASSQERGEQFF. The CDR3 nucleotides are TGTGCCAGCAGCCAAGAAAGGGGTGAGCAGTTCTTC.

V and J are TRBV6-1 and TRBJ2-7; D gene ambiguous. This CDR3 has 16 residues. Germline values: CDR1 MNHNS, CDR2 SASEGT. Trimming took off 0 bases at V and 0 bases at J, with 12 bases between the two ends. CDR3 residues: CASSEARQVSSYEQYV. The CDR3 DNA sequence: TGTGCCAGCAGTGAAGCGAGGCAGGTAAGCTCCTACGAGCAGTACGTC.

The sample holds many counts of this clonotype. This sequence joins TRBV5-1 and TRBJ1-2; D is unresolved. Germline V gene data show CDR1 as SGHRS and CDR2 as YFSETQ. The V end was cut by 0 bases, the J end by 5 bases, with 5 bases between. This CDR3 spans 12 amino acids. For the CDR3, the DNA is TGCGCCAGCAGCTTGGACTGGTATGGCTACACCTTC. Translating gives CASSLDWYGYTF.